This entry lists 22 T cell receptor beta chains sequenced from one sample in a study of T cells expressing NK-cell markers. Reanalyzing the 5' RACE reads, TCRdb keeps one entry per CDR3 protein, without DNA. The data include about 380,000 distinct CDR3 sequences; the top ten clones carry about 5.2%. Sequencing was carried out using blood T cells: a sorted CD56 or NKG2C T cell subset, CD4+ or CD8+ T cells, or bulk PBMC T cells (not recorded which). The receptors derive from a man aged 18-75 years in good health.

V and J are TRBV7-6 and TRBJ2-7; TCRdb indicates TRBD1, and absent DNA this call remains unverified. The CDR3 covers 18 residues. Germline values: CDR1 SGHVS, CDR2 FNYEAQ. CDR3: CASSLVARGGQISYEQYF.

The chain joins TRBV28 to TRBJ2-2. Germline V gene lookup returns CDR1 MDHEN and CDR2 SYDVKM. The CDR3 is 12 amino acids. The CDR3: CASSSLYGELFF.

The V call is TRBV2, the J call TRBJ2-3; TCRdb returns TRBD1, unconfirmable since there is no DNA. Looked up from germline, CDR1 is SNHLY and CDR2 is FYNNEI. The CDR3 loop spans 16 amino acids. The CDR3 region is CASSAQGALSTDTQYF.

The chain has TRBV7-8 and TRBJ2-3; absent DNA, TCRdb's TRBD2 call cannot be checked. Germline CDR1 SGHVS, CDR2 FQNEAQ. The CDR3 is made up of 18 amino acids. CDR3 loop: CASSLIAAGNSATDTQYF.

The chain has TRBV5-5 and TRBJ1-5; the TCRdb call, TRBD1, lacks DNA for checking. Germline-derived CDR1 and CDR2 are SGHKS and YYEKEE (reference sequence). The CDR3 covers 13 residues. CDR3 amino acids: CASSPGQMQPQHF.

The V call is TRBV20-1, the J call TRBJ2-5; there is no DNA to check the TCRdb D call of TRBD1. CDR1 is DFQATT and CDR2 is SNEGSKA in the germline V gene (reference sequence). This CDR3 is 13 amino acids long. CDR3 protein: CSASRGGSETQYF.

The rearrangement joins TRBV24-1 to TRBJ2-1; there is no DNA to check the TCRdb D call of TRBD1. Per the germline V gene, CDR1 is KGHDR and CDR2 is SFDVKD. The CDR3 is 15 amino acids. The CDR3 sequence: CATSDSRSLYNEQFF.

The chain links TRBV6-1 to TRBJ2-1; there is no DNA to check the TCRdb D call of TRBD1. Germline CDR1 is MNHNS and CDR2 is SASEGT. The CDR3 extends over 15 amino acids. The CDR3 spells CASRSRDRSYNEQFF.

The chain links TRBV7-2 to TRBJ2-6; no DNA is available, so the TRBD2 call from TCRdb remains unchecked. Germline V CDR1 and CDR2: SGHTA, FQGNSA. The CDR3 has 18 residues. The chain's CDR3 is CASSLAVGGSGGANVLTF. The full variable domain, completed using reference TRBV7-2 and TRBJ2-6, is GAGVSQSPSNKVTEKGKDVELRCDPISGHTALYWYRQSLGQGLEFLIYFQGNSAPDKSGLPSDRFSAERTGGSVSTLTIQRTQQEDSAVYLCASSLAVGGSGGANVLTFGAGSRLTVL.

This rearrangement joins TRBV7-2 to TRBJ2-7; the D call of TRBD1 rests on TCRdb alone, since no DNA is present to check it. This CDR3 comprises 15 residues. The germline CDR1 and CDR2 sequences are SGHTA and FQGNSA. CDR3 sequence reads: CASSSERGGREEQYF.

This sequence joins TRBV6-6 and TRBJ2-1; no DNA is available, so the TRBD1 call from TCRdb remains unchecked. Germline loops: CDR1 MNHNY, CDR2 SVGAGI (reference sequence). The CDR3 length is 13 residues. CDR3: CASNRDRNNEQFF.

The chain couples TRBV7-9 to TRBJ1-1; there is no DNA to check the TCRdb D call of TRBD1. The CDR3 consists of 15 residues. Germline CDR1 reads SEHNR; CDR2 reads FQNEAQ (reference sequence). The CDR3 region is CASSSRTGLNTEAFF.

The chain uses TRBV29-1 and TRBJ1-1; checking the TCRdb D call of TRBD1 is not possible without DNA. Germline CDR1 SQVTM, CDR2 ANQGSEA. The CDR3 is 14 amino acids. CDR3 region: CSVVGVRLNTEAFF.

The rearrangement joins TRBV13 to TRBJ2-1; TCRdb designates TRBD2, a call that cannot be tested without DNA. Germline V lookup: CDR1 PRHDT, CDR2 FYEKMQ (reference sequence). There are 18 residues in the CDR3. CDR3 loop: CASSSRGLAGLSYNEQFF.

This chain's CDR3 is CASSLRGQGYYEQYF. The J gene is TRBJ2-7, the V gene TRBV5-6; without DNA, the TCRdb call of TRBD1 cannot be checked. CDR3 length: 15 amino acids. Germline CDR1 and CDR2: SGHDT and YYEEEE. Drawing the rest from reference TRBV5-6 and TRBJ2-7, the complete variable domain is DAGVTQSPTHLIKTRGQQVTLRCSPKSGHDTVSWYQQALGQGPQFIFQYYEEEERQRGNFPDRFSGHQFPNYSSELNVNALLLGDSALYLCASSLRGQGYYEQYFGPGTRLTVT.

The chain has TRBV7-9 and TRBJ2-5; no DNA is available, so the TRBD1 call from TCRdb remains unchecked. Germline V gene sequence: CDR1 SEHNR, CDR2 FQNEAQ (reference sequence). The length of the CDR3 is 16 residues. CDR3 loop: CASSLGQGVAMQTQYF. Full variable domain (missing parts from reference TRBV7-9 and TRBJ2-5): DTGVSQNPRHKITKRGQNVTFRCDPISEHNRLYWYRQTLGQGPEFLTYFQNEAQLEKSRLLSDRFSAERPKGSFSTLEIQRTEQGDSAMYLCASSLGQGVAMQTQYFGPGTRLLVL.

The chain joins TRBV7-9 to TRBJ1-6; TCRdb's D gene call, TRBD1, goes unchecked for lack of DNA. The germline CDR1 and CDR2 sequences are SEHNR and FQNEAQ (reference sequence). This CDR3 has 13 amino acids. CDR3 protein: CASSGPGDSPLHF.

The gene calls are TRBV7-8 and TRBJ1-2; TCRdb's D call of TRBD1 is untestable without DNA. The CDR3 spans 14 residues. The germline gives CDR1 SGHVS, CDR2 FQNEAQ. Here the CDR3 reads CASSLNRGTYGYTF.

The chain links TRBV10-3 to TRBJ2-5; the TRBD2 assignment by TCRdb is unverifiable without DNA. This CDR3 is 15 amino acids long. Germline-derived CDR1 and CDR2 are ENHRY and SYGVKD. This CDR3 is CAISAEGGGSETQYF.

The CDR3 sequence: CASSPGLAGGHETQYF. This chain links TRBV7-9 with TRBJ2-5; absent DNA, TCRdb's TRBD2 call cannot be checked. The CDR3 consists of 16 residues. Germline loops: CDR1 SEHNR, CDR2 FQNEAQ (reference sequence).

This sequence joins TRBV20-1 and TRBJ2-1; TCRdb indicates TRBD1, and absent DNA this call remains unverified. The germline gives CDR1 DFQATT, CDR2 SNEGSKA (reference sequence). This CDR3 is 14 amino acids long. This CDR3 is CSADKQGEVSEQFF.

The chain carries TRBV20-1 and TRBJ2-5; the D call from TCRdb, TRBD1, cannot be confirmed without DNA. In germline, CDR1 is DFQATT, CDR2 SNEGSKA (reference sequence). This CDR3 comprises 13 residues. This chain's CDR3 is CSALRGTVGTQYF.